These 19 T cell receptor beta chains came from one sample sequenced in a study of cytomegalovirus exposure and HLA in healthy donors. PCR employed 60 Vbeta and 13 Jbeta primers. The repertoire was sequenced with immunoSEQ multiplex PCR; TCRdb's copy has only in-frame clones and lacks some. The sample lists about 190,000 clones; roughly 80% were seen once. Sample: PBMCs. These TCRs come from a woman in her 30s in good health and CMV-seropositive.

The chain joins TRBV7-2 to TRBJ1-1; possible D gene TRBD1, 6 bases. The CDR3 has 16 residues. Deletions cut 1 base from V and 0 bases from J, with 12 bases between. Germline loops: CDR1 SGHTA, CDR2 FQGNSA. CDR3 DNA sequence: TGTGCCAGCAGCTTAGGAGGGACATCCATGAACACTGAAGCTTTCTTT. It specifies CASSLGGTSMNTEAFF.

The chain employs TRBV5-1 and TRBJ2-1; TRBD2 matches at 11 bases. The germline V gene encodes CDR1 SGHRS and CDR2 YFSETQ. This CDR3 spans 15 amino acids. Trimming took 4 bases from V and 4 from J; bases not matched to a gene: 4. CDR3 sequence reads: CASSRGTSGYNEQFF. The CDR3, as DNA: TGCGCCAGCAGCAGAGGGACTAGCGGATACAATGAGCAGTTCTTC.

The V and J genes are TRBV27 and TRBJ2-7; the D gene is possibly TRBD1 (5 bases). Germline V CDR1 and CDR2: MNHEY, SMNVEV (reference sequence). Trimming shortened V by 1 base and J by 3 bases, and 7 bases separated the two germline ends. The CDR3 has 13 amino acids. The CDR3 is CASSLFRDYEQYF. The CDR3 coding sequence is TGTGCCAGCAGTTTATTCAGGGACTACGAGCAGTACTTC.

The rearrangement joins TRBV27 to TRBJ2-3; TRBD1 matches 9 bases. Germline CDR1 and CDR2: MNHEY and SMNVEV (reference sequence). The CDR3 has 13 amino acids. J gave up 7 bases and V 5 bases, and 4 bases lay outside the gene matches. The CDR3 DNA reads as TGTGCCAGCAGTCCTGGGACAGGGCATACGCAGTATTTT. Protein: CASSPGTGHTQYF.

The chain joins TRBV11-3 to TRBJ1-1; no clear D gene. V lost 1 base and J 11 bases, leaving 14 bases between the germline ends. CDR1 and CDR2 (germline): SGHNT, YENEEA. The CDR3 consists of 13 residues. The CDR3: CASSLGGGARAFF. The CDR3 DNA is TGTGCCAGCAGCTTAGGTGGCGGCGCGAGGGCTTTCTTT.

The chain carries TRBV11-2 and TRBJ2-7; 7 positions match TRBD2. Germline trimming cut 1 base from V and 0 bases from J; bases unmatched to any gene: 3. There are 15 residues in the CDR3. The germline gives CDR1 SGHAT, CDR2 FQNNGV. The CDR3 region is CASSLVGGSSYEQYF. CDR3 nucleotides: TGTGCCAGCAGCTTAGTGGGCGGGAGCTCCTACGAGCAGTACTTC. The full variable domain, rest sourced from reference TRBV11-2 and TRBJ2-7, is EAGVAQSPRYKIIEKRQSVAFWCNPISGHATLYWYQQILGQGPKLLIQFQNNGVVDDSQLPKDRFSAERLKGVDSTLKIQPAKLEDSAVYLCASSLVGGSSYEQYFGPGTRLTVT.

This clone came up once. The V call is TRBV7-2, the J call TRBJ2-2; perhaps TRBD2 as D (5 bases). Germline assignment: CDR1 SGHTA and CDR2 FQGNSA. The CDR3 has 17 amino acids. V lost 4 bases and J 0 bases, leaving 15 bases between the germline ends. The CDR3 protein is CASSSRGGGSNTGELFF. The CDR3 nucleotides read TGTGCCAGCAGCTCCCGAGGTGGAGGATCGAACACCGGGGAGCTGTTTTTT.

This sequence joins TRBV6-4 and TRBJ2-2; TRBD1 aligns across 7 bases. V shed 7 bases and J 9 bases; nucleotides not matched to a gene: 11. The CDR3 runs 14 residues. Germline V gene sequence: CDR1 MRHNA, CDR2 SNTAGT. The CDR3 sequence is CASKRGQGTRELFF. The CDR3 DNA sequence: TGTGCCAGCAAGAGGGGGCAAGGGACCAGGGAGCTGTTTTTT.

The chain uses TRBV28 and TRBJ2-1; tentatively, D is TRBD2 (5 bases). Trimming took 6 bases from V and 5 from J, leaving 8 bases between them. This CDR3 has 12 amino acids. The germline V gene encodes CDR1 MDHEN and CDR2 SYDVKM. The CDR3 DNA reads TGTGCCAGCAGGGGGAGAGACAATGAGCAGTTCTTC. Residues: CASRGRDNEQFF.

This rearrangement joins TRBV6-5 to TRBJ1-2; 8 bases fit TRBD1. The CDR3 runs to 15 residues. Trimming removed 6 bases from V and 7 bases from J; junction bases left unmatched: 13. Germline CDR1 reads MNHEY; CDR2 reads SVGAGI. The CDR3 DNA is TGTGCCAGCAGGGAGGGACAGGCCGGGAGAGCTGGCTACACCTTC. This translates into CASREGQAGRAGYTF.

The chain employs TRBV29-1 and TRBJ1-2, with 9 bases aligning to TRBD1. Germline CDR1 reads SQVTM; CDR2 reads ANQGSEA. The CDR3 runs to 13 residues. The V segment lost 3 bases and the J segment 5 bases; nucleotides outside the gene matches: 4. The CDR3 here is CSVEDRGSYGYTF. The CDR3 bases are TGCAGCGTTGAGGACAGGGGCTCATATGGCTACACCTTC.

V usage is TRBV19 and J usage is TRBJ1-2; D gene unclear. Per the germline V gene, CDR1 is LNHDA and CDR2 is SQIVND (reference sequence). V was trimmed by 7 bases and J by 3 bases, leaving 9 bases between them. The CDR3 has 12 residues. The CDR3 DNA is TGTGCCAGTACCAACCTATACTATGGCTACACCTTC. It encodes CASTNLYYGYTF.

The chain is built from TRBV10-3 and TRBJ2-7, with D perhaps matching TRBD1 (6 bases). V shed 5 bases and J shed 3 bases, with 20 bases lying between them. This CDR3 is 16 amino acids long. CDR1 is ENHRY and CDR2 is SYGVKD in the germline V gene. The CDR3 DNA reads TGTGCCATCAGTACCCACCCGGACAGCCTGAACTACGAGCAGTACTTC. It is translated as CAISTHPDSLNYEQYF.

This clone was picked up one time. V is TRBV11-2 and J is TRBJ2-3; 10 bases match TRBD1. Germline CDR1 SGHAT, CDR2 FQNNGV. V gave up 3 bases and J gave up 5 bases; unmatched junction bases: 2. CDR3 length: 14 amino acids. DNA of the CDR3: TGTGCCAGCAGCTTCGACAGGGGGCGAGATACGCAGTATTTT. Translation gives CASSFDRGRDTQYF.

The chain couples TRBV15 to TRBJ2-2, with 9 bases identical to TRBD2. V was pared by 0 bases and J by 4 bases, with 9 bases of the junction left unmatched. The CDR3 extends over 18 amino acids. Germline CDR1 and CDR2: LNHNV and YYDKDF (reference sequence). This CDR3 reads CATSRERREGRVTGELFF. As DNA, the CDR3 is TGTGCCACCAGCAGAGAACGGCGGGAGGGCCGTGTCACCGGGGAGCTGTTTTTT. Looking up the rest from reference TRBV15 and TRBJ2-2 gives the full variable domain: DAMVIQNPRYQVTQFGKPVTLSCSQTLNHNVMYWYQQKSSQAPKLLFHYYDKDFNNEADTPDNFQSRRPNTSFCFLDIRSPGLGDTAMYLCATSRERREGRVTGELFFGEGSRLTVL.

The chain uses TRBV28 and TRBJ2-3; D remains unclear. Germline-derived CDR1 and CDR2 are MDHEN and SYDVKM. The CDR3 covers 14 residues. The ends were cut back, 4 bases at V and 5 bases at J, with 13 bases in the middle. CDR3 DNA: TGTGCCAGCAGTTGGTTGGAGTACGGAGATACGCAGTATTTT. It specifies CASSWLEYGDTQYF.

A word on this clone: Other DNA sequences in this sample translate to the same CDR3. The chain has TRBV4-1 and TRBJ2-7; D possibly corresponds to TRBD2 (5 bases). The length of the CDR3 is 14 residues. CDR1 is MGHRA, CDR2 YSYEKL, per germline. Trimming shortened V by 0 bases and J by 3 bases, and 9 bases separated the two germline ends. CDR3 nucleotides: TGCGCCAGCAGCCAAGATCCCGGGGACTACGAGCAGTACTTC. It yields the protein CASSQDPGDYEQYF.

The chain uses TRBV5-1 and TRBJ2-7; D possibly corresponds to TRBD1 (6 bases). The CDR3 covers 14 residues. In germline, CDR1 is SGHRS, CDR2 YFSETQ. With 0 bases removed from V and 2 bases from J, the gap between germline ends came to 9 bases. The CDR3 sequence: CASSLAGDTYEQYF. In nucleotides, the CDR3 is TGCGCCAGCAGCTTGGCCGGGGACACCTACGAGCAGTACTTC.

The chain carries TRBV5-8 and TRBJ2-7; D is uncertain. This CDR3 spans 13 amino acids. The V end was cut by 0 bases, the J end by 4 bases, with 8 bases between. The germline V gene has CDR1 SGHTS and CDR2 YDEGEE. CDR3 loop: CASSLALGYEQYF. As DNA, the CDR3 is TGTGCCAGCAGCTTGGCCCTCGGGTACGAGCAGTACTTC.